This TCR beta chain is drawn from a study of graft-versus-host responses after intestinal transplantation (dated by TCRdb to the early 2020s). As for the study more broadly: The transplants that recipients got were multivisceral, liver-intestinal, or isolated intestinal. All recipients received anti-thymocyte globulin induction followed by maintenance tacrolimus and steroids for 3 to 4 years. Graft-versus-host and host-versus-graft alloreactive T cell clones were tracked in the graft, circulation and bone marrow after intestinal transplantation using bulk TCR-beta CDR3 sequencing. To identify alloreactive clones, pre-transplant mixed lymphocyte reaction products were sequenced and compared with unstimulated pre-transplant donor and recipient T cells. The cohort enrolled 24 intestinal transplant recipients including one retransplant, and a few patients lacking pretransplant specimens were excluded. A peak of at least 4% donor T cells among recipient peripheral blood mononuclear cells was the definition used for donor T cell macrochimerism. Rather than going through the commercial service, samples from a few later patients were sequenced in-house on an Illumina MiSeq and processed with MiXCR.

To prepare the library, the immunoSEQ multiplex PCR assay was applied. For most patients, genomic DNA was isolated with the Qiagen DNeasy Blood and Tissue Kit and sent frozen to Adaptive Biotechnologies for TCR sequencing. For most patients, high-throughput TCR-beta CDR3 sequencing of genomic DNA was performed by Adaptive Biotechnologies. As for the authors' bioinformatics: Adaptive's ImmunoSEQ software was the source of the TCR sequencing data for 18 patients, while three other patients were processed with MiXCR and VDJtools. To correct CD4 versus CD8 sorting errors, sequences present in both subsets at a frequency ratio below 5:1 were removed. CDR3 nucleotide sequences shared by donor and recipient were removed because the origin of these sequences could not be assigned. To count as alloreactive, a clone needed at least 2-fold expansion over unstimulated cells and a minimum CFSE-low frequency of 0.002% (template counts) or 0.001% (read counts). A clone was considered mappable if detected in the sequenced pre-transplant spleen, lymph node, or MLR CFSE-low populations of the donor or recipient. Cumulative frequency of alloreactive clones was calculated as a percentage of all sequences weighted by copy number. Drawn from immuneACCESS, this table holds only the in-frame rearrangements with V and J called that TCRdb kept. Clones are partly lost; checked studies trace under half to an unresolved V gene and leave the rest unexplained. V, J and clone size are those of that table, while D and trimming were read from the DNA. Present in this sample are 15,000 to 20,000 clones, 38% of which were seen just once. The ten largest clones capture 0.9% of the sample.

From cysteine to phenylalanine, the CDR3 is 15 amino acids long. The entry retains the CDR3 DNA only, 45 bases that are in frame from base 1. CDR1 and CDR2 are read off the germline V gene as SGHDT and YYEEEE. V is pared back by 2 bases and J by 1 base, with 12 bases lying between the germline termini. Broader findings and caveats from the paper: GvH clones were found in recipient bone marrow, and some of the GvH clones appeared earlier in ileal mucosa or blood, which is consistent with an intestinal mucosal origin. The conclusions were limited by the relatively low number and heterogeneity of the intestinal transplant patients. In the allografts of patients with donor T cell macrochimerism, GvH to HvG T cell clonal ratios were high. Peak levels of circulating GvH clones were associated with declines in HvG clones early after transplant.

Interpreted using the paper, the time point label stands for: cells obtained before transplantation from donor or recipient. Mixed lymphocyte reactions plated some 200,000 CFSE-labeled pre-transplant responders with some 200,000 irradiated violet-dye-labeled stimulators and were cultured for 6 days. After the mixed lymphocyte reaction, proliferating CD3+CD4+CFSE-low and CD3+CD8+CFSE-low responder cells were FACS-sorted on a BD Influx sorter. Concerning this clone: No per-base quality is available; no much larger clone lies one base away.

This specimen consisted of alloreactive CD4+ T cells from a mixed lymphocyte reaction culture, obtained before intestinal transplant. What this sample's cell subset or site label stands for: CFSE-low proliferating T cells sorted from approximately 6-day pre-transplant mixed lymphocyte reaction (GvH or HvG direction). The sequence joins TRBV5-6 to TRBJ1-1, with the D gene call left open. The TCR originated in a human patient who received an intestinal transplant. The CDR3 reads CASSFVGRTNTEAFF. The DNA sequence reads TGTGCCAGCAGCTTCGTAGGACGGACGAACACTGAAGCTTTCTTT.